The 21 T cell receptor beta chains presented below share a single source sample, sequenced in a study of T cell clones after liver transplantation. Clones were sequenced by immunoSEQ multiplex PCR, and TCRdb holds only the in-frame ones, with some missing. Among around 76,000 clones listed, 80% were seen once. The input for sequencing was CD4+ T cells from blood, taken 12 months after liver transplant. Every receptor here comes from a human patient who received a liver transplant. The graft donor may have contributed some T cells.

V usage is TRBV10-1 and J usage is TRBJ2-1; maybe TRBD2 (7 bases). The CDR3 is 16 residues long. Germline lookup yields CDR1 WNHNN and CDR2 SYGVQD (reference sequence). With 2 bases removed from V and 5 bases from J, the gap between germline ends came to 16 bases. The CDR3 reads CASSERGGVGNNEQFF. The CDR3 coding sequence is TGCGCCAGCAGTGAGAGGGGGGGAGTAGGGAACAATGAGCAGTTCTTC.

The chain carries TRBV28 and TRBJ1-1; D is possibly TRBD1 (5 bases). This CDR3 has 14 residues. V dropped 7 bases and J dropped 5 bases, with 17 bases sitting between them. Germline V gene lookup returns CDR1 MDHEN and CDR2 SYDVKM. DNA of the CDR3: TGTGCCAGCACCCACTCTTTCGGGGGGACTGAAGCTTTCTTT. Translating gives CASTHSFGGTEAFF.

This chain joins TRBV29-1 and TRBJ2-1; D unclear. CDR1 SQVTM and CDR2 ANQGSEA come from the germline V gene. The ends were cut back, 0 bases at V and 6 bases at J, with 9 bases in the middle. The CDR3 extends over 13 amino acids. This CDR3 is CSVEEVFLNEQFF. CDR3 DNA sequence: TGCAGCGTTGAAGAGGTTTTCCTCAATGAGCAGTTCTTC.

V gene TRBV2 combines with J gene TRBJ1-1; TRBD1 might be the D (6 bases). Germline loops: CDR1 SNHLY, CDR2 FYNNEI. V lost 6 bases and J lost 1, with 9 bases in between. The length of the CDR3 is 13 residues. CDR3: CASSWDTNTEAFF. The CDR3 nucleotides read TGTGCCAGCAGCTGGGACACGAACACTGAAGCTTTCTTT.

The chain has TRBV28 and TRBJ1-2, with 10 bases identical to TRBD1. The CDR3 runs 15 residues. Germline CDR1 reads MDHEN; CDR2 reads SYDVKM. V trimming: 5 bases; J trimming: 4 bases; junction bases outside the gene matches: 7. Written as DNA, the CDR3 is TGTGCCAGCAGTCCCACGGGACAGGGGTCCTATGGCTACACCTTC. Its protein product is CASSPTGQGSYGYTF.

The J gene is TRBJ2-3, the V gene TRBV7-2, with TRBD2 identical over 7 bases. CDR1 is SGHTA and CDR2 is FQGNSA in the germline V gene. The CDR3 runs to 16 residues. V shed 1 base, J shed 4 bases, and the junction held 8 bases outside the gene matches. CDR3 loop: CASSLGPGGGADTQYF. CDR3 coding DNA: TGTGCCAGCAGCTTAGGTCCGGGAGGTGGCGCAGATACGCAGTATTTT.

The rearrangement links TRBV1 to TRBJ2-6; TRBD2, the D gene given by the table, was not confirmed from the DNA. TRBV1 is a pseudogene. The CDR3 length is 18 residues. CDR3 sequence reads: CTSSAFGLCKSRANVLTF. CDR3 coding DNA: TGCACCAGCAGCGCATTCGGTTTGTGCAAAAGTCGGGCCAACGTCCTGACTTTC.

The V call is TRBV6-1, the J call TRBJ2-6; D unclear. This CDR3 has 14 amino acids. With 0 bases removed from V and 2 bases from J, the gap between germline ends came to 2 bases. The germline V gene has CDR1 MNHNS and CDR2 SASEGT. The CDR3 sequence is CASSEAAGANVLTF. The CDR3 bases are TGTGCCAGCAGTGAAGCGGCTGGGGCCAACGTCCTGACTTTC.

This chain connects TRBV21-1 to TRBJ2-7. TRBV21-1 is designated a pseudogene. The CDR3 covers 16 residues. In DNA, the CDR3 is TGTGCCAGCAGCACCAACCCAGGCCTCCACTACTACGAGCAGTACTTC. This codes for CASSTNPGLHYYEQYF.

The V call is TRBV18, the J call TRBJ2-7; 7 positions agree with TRBD1. Germline lookup yields CDR1 KGHSH and CDR2 LQKENI. This CDR3 spans 15 amino acids. Trimming at V came to 0 bases and at J to 6 bases, leaving 8 bases not matched to a gene. CDR3 in DNA: TGTGCCAGCTCACCACCGGGACAGCCAAGAGGCGAGCAGTACTTC. Translating it yields CASSPPGQPRGEQYF.

The CDR3 loop is CASLHDSYNEQFF. The CDR3 DNA reads as TGTGCCAGCTTACATGACTCCTACAATGAGCAGTTCTTC. The gene calls are TRBV18 and TRBJ2-1, with unresolved D. Trimming stripped 7 bases from V and 0 bases from J, with 7 bases between. The CDR3 consists of 13 residues. Germline V gene lookup returns CDR1 KGHSH and CDR2 LQKENI.

A single count supports this clone. This rearrangement joins TRBV28 to TRBJ2-7; D tentatively reads TRBD1 or TRBD2 (6 bases each). Per the germline V gene, CDR1 is MDHEN and CDR2 is SYDVKM. CDR3 length: 13 amino acids. The ends were cut back, 3 bases at V and 2 bases at J, with 8 bases in the middle. CDR3 DNA sequence: TGTGCCAGCAGTTTTGGGGGGCCCTACGAGCAGTACTTC. Encoded protein: CASSFGGPYEQYF. The variable domain in full, with the rest retrieved from reference TRBV28 and TRBJ2-7, is DVKVTQSSRYLVKRTGEKVFLECVQDMDHENMFWYRQDPGLGLRLIYFSYDVKMKEKGDIPEGYSVSREKKERFSLILESASTNQTSMYLCASSFGGPYEQYFGPGTRLTVT.

The rearrangement joins TRBV25-1 to TRBJ2-7; 7 positions match TRBD1. The CDR3 is 15 amino acids. J gave up 3 bases and V 2 bases, and 7 bases lay outside the gene matches. The germline V gene encodes CDR1 MGHDK and CDR2 SYGVNS. The CDR3: CASSERGRADYEQYF. The CDR3, as DNA: TGTGCCAGCAGTGAAAGGGGGCGAGCTGACTACGAGCAGTACTTC.

This clone is termed medium-sized. The V gene is TRBV18, the J gene TRBJ2-2, with 8 bases fitting TRBD2. Trimming at V came to 0 bases and at J to 7 bases, leaving 7 bases not matched to a gene. The CDR3 is 16 amino acids. Germline V CDR1 and CDR2: KGHSH, LQKENI. The DNA for the CDR3 is TGTGCCAGCTCACCACCGCCGGGAGGGCCCGGCGGGGAGCTGTTTTTT. Translating it yields CASSPPPGGPGGELFF.

This clone was seen more than once but under ten times. The chain recombines TRBV12-5 with TRBJ2-7, with TRBD1 matching over 9 bases. The CDR3 contains 16 residues. CDR1 and CDR2 from the germline V gene are LGHNT and FRNRAP. With 3 bases clipped from V and 3 bases from J, the junction kept 9 bases outside the gene matches. CDR3 nucleotide sequence: TGTGCTAGTGGTTTAGATGCCGGGACAGGGAACTACGAGCAGTACTTC. This encodes CASGLDAGTGNYEQYF.

The genes are TRBV6-1 and TRBJ2-3; 8 bases line up with TRBD1. V lost 2 bases, J lost 2 bases, and 15 bases stayed unmatched. Per germline, CDR1 MNHNS and CDR2 SASEGT. This CDR3 spans 19 amino acids. The CDR3 DNA follows: TGTGCCAGCAGTGAACTTCAACTTTTGGGACAGGCGGCCACAGATACGCAGTATTTT. It specifies CASSELQLLGQAATDTQYF.

The chain links TRBV5-4 to TRBJ2-5; D is possibly TRBD1 (6 bases). The CDR3 consists of 15 residues. CDR1 is SGHNT, CDR2 YYREEE, per germline (reference sequence). V lost 1 base and J lost 5, with 15 bases in between. The chain's CDR3 is CASSLTGQTGETQYF. In DNA, the CDR3 is TGTGCCAGCAGCTTGACAGGACAGACCGGGGAGACCCAGTACTTC.

This clone was seen once. J is TRBJ1-1 and V is TRBV28, with 7 bases identical to TRBD1. The CDR3 runs to 16 residues. Trimming at V came to 5 bases and at J to 5 bases, leaving 14 bases not matched to a gene. Germline V gene sequence: CDR1 MDHEN, CDR2 SYDVKM. The CDR3 bases are TGTGCCAGCAGTGGAGGGACAGTACGAAAACAAACTGAAGCTTTCTTT. Translating it yields CASSGGTVRKQTEAFF.

This clone was counted between two and nine times. The V gene is TRBV27, the J gene TRBJ2-3; TRBD2 matches at 7 bases. Germline V CDR1 and CDR2: MNHEY, SMNVEV (reference sequence). The V gene end was trimmed by 3 bases and the J gene end by 5 bases; junction bases not matched to a gene: 8. The CDR3 is made up of 15 amino acids. Written as DNA, the CDR3 is TGTGCCAGCAGTTTCCAGCGGGGCTGGGGAGATACGCAGTATTTT. It yields the protein CASSFQRGWGDTQYF.

The chain uses TRBV4-2 and TRBJ1-4, with 7 nucleotides matching TRBD1. The CDR3 extends over 18 amino acids. The ends lost 1 base at V and 5 bases at J; junction bases unmatched: 13. CDR1 LGHNA and CDR2 YNFKEQ come from the germline V gene. The CDR3 loop is CASSQAPGGGRLNEKLFF. CDR3 DNA sequence: TGTGCCAGCAGCCAAGCCCCAGGGGGGGGACGACTGAATGAAAAACTGTTTTTT.

The V and J genes are TRBV5-1 and TRBJ2-3, with TRBD2 matching 12 bases. The CDR3 has 16 amino acids. Per germline, CDR1 SGHRS and CDR2 YFSETQ. With 2 bases clipped from V and 6 bases from J, the junction kept 7 bases outside the gene matches. The CDR3 nucleotides are TGCGCCAGCAGCTTCCTCCGACTAGCGGGAGCGGATACGCAGTATTTT. Amino acids: CASSFLRLAGADTQYF. The entire variable domain, with the rest obtained from reference TRBV5-1 and TRBJ2-3, is as follows: KAGVTQTPRYLIKTRGQQVTLSCSPISGHRSVSWYQQTPGQGLQFLFEYFSETQRNKGNFPGRFSGRQFSNSRSEMNVSTLELGDSALYLCASSFLRLAGADTQYFGPGTRLTVL.